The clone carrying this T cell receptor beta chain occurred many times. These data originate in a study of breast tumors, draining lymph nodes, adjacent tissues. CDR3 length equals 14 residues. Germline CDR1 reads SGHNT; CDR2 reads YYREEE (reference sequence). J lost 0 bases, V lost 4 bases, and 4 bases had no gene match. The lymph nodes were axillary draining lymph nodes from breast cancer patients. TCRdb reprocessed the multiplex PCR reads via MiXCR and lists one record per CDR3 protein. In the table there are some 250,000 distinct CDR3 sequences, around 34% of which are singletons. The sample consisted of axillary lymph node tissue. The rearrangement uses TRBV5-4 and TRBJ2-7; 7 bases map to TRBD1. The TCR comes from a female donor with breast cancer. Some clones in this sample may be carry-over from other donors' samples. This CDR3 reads CASSRDRNSYEQYF. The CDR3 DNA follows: TGTGCCAGCAGCCGGGACAGAAACTCCTACGAGCAGTACTTC. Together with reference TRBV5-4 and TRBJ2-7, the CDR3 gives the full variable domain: ETGVTQSPTHLIKTRGQQVTLRCSSQSGHNTVSWYQQALGQGPQFIFQYYREEENGRGNFPPRFSGLQFPNYSSELNVNALELDDSALYLCASSRDRNSYEQYFGPGTRLTVT.